This entry describes one T cell receptor (beta chain). Per the original data handling: The authors estimated nucleated cell counts from reference gene primer amplification. TCRdb's copy holds only in-frame clones and misses some; the assay was immunoSEQ multiplex PCR. V and J calls plus clone size are reproduced from that table; the DNA served to infer D and trimming. In the table there are about 240,000 clones, about four fifths of which are singletons. The data were taken from a study of blood T cell repertoires in COVID-19. In the study overall: Samples of COVID-19 (acute and convalescent) were obtained from the United States, Italy and Spain. From T cells, B-cell-depleted T cells, or PBMCs came the material, which was cDNA or gDNA.

The length of the CDR3 is 16 residues. CDR1 and CDR2 (germline): MNHEY, SMNVEV (reference sequence). Trimming took off 5 bases at V and 5 bases at J, with 16 bases between the two ends. The source of this sequence is a woman aged 80 or over with acute or convalescent COVID-19. The sequenced sample consisted of peripheral blood. The chain recombines TRBV27 with TRBJ1-6; the D gene is possibly TRBD1 (5 bases). The CDR3: CASSAQGTRNNSPLHF. CDR3 sequence (DNA): TGTGCCAGCAGTGCTCAGGGTACTCGGAATAATTCACCCCTCCACTTT.